This entry lists 29 T cell receptor beta chains sequenced from one sample in a study of OX40 agonist ivuxolimab in advanced cancers. The data were produced by immunoSEQ multiplex PCR, yet TCRdb's version contains in-frame clones alone and is incomplete. There are about 61,000 clones in the sample; under 85% occur only once, and roughly 3.2% lies in the top ten. This sample comprised CD4+ or CD8+ T cells sorted from blood, obtained in a trial of the OX40 agonist ivuxolimab. The receptors were gathered from an adult with an advanced solid tumor such as melanoma, head and neck, liver or kidney cancer.

The rearrangement joins TRBV27 to TRBJ2-2; 8 bases fit TRBD2. V was pared by 2 bases and J by 4 bases, with 6 bases of the junction left unmatched. Germline assignment: CDR1 MNHEY and CDR2 SMNVEV (reference sequence). The CDR3 loop spans 16 amino acids. Here the CDR3 DNA reads TGTGCCAGCAGTTTAGACAGCGGGGGAGGCACCGGGGAGCTGTTTTTT. This gives the protein CASSLDSGGGTGELFF.

The V call is TRBV29-1, the J call TRBJ2-1, with 12 bases matching TRBD1. CDR3 length: 16 amino acids. The germline CDR1 and CDR2 sequences are SQVTM and ANQGSEA. The trim removed 2 bases at V and 8 bases at J, leaving 10 bases unmatched. CDR3 region: CSVERQTGTGGDEQFF. CDR3 nucleotide sequence: TGCAGCGTTGAACGTCAAACCGGGACAGGGGGCGATGAGCAGTTCTTC.

V and J are TRBV9 and TRBJ1-2, with D perhaps TRBD1 (5 bases). Germline V gene data show CDR1 as SGDLS and CDR2 as YYNGEE. The CDR3 spans 13 residues. V gave up 2 bases and J gave up 7 bases, with 12 bases separating them. CDR3 loop: CASSVWGSSGYTF. DNA of the CDR3: TGTGCCAGCAGCGTCTGGGGGTCAAGTGGCTACACCTTC.

V and J are TRBV28 and TRBJ1-6, with D unclear. This CDR3 has 12 amino acids. V lost 2 bases and J 9 bases, leaving 5 bases between the germline ends. The germline V gene encodes CDR1 MDHEN and CDR2 SYDVKM. This CDR3 reads CASSLMGSPLHF. As DNA, the CDR3 is TGTGCCAGCAGTTTAATGGGTTCACCCCTCCACTTT.

This clone was recorded only once. The rearrangement joins TRBV19 to TRBJ2-5; D possibly uses TRBD1 or TRBD2 (6 bases each). The CDR3 is 13 residues long. Trimming removed 5 bases at V and 7 bases at J, with 14 bases between. CDR1 and CDR2 from the germline V gene are LNHDA and SQIVND (reference sequence). The CDR3 DNA follows: TGTGCCAGTAGTGGGGGGCCGGCCGGGACCCAGTACTTC. Translating gives CASSGGPAGTQYF.

This chain joins TRBV30 and TRBJ2-7; 10 positions agree with TRBD1. CDR1 is GTSNPN and CDR2 is SVGIG in the germline V gene (reference sequence). After removal of 3 bases from V and 6 bases from J, the junction contained 5 bases not matched to a gene. The length of the CDR3 is 13 residues. CDR3 protein: CAWRGQGVSEQYF. Written as DNA, the CDR3 is TGTGCCTGGAGAGGACAGGGGGTTAGCGAGCAGTACTTC.

The chain links TRBV18 to TRBJ1-2; D gene uncertain. The CDR3 is 13 residues long. Trimming took 6 bases from V and 3 from J, leaving 11 bases between them. Germline CDR1 and CDR2: KGHSH and LQKENI. The CDR3 sequence: CASSRDNYYGYTF. The CDR3 region has the DNA TGTGCCAGCTCCCGCGACAATTACTATGGCTACACCTTC.

V usage is TRBV6-1 and J usage is TRBJ1-2; 9 nucleotides match TRBD1. From germline, CDR1 is MNHNS and CDR2 SASEGT. The CDR3 is made up of 15 amino acids. V lost 3 bases to trimming and J lost 3 bases; unmatched junction nucleotides: 5. Here the CDR3 reads CASSDPGQGYYGYTF. CDR3 DNA: TGTGCCAGCAGTGACCCGGGACAGGGATACTATGGCTACACCTTC.

The chain couples TRBV6-1 to TRBJ1-1, with D unclear. V lost 5 bases to trimming and J lost 11 bases, with 12 bases between them. The CDR3 has 11 amino acids. The germline CDR1 and CDR2 sequences are MNHNS and SASEGT. CDR3 residues: CASSYEGRAFF. The CDR3 DNA reads TGTGCCAGCAGTTACGAAGGGCGGGCTTTCTTT.

The chain combines TRBV6-5 with TRBJ1-3; D is perhaps TRBD1 (5 bases). V was pared by 4 bases and J by 3 bases, with 10 bases between. Germline values: CDR1 MNHEY, CDR2 SVGAGI. The CDR3 is 14 residues long. The CDR3 nucleotides read TGTGCCAGCAGTTCGGAGGGGTTTGGAAACACCATATATTTT. It codes for CASSSEGFGNTIYF.

The CDR3 sequence is CASSLTGPNTEAFF. CDR3 sequence (DNA): TGTGCCAGCAGCTTGACAGGACCTAACACTGAAGCTTTCTTT. V and J are TRBV7-2 and TRBJ1-1, with D possibly matching TRBD1 (6 bases). CDR1 is SGHTA and CDR2 is FQGNSA in the germline V gene. The CDR3 is 14 amino acids. V lost 3 bases and J lost 2, with 10 bases in between. The whole variable domain, remainder taken from reference TRBV7-2 and TRBJ1-1, is GAGVSQSPSNKVTEKGKDVELRCDPISGHTALYWYRQSLGQGLEFLIYFQGNSAPDKSGLPSDRFSAERTGGSVSTLTIQRTQQEDSAVYLCASSLTGPNTEAFFGQGTRLTVV.

In this sample, this clone turned up once. The rearrangement links TRBV5-1 to TRBJ2-7, with TRBD2 matching over 10 bases. Trimming at V came to 0 bases and at J to 5 bases, leaving 2 bases not matched to a gene. The CDR3 has 14 amino acids. CDR1 and CDR2 from the germline V gene are SGHRS and YFSETQ. DNA for the CDR3: TGCGCCAGCAGCTTGGAGCGGGGGGGAAACGAGCAGTACTTC. Protein: CASSLERGGNEQYF.

Only a few counts were recorded for this clone. The rearrangement uses TRBV30 and TRBJ1-1, with D unresolved. Germline V gene data show CDR1 as GTSNPN and CDR2 as SVGIG (reference sequence). V was clipped by 7 bases and J by 0 bases, with 9 bases between them. The CDR3 consists of 12 residues. CDR3 region: CAFGPVNTEAFF. CDR3 coding DNA: TGTGCCTTTGGACCAGTGAACACTGAAGCTTTCTTT.

This chain connects TRBV11-3 to TRBJ2-2, with TRBD2 matching 8 bases. Unmatched junction bases numbered 4, after V lost 2 bases and J lost 2 bases. The CDR3 has 16 residues. Germline V gives CDR1 SGHNT, CDR2 YENEEA. The CDR3 region is CASSLTRGANTGELFF. The DNA for the CDR3 is TGTGCCAGCAGCTTAACGCGGGGGGCCAACACCGGGGAGCTGTTTTTT.

The chain joins TRBV28 to TRBJ1-5; 7 bases map to TRBD1. CDR1 MDHEN and CDR2 SYDVKM come from the germline V gene. V dropped 6 bases and J dropped 1; count of bases not matched to a gene: 3. The CDR3 consists of 14 residues. The CDR3 nucleotides are TGTGCCAGCAGCGCAGGGGGGAGCAATCAGCCCCAGCATTTT. Amino acid sequence: CASSAGGSNQPQHF.

CDR3 loop: CASSQDAGGADTQYF. CDR3 DNA: TGCGCCAGCAGCCAAGATGCGGGTGGGGCAGATACGCAGTATTTT. V gene TRBV4-3 combines with J gene TRBJ2-3; D is possibly TRBD2 (5 bases). The CDR3 length is 15 residues. Trimming shortened V by 0 bases and J by 4 bases, and 11 bases separated the two germline ends. Germline V gene lookup returns CDR1 LGHNA and CDR2 YSLEER.

This chain uses TRBV5-1 with TRBJ2-7, with 8 bases that match TRBD1. The CDR3 sequence is 15 residues long. J gave up 4 bases and V 2 bases, and 8 bases lay outside the gene matches. The germline V gene has CDR1 SGHRS and CDR2 YFSETQ. DNA of the CDR3: TGCGCCAGCAGCTTCCTCGGGACAGGCGATTACGAGCAGTACTTC. Translation gives CASSFLGTGDYEQYF.

The chain joins TRBV7-2 to TRBJ1-2; 7 positions agree with TRBD1. From germline, CDR1 is SGHTA and CDR2 FQGNSA. The junction had 7 bases not matched to a gene; V was cut back by 5 bases and J by 1 base. The CDR3 runs 15 residues. CDR3 in amino acids: CASSPTGTDNYGYTF. The CDR3 DNA sequence: TGTGCCAGCAGCCCAACCGGGACAGATAACTATGGCTACACCTTC.

The chain uses TRBV18 and TRBJ2-1; TRBD1 agrees at 7 bases. V shed 3 bases and J 2 bases; nucleotides not matched to a gene: 1. CDR1 and CDR2 (germline): KGHSH, LQKENI. The CDR3 sequence is 14 residues long. The CDR3 reads CASSPGQAYNEQFF. CDR3 DNA: TGTGCCAGCTCACCCGGACAGGCCTACAATGAGCAGTTCTTC.

This clone was counted a few times. The chain employs TRBV7-9 and TRBJ1-2, with D possibly being TRBD1 (5 bases). Germline V gene lookup returns CDR1 SEHNR and CDR2 FQNEAQ (reference sequence). The CDR3 length is 16 residues. Trimming took off 5 bases at V and 0 bases at J, with 16 bases between the two ends. Here the CDR3 reads CASSLGKTASNYGYTF. The CDR3 DNA follows: TGTGCCAGCAGCCTAGGGAAGACAGCCTCTAACTATGGCTACACCTTC.

The chain couples TRBV6-1 to TRBJ2-3; TRBD1 aligns across 9 bases. Per the germline V gene, CDR1 is MNHNS and CDR2 is SASEGT. V shed 5 bases and J 3 bases; nucleotides not matched to a gene: 3. This CDR3 comprises 14 residues. The CDR3 spells CASSPGQGTDTQYF. The CDR3 bases are TGTGCCAGCAGTCCGGGACAGGGAACAGATACGCAGTATTTT.

The V call is TRBV28, the J call TRBJ1-2, with 9 bases matching TRBD1. Unmatched junction bases numbered 12, after V lost 5 bases and J lost 8 bases. This CDR3 comprises 15 residues. Germline V CDR1 and CDR2: MDHEN, SYDVKM. The CDR3: CASSPGQGDPLGYTF. The CDR3 nucleotides are TGTGCCAGCAGTCCGGGACAGGGTGATCCTCTAGGCTACACCTTC.

This clone was seen a few times. The chain is built from TRBV21-1 and TRBJ1-1. TRBV21-1 is a pseudogene. The CDR3 length is 11 residues. The DNA for the CDR3 is TGTGCCAGCAGGAGGCACGCTGAAGCTTTCTTT. This gives the protein CASRRHAEAFF.

The chain's CDR3 is CASSSRGLDPTGELFF. CDR3 DNA sequence: TGTGCCAGCAGCTCGAGGGGACTAGACCCAACCGGGGAGCTGTTTTTT. The chain recombines TRBV12-1 with TRBJ2-2; TRBD2, the table's D call, lacks a check against the DNA. TRBV12-1 is given as a pseudogene. The CDR3 contains 16 residues.

The chain uses TRBV2 and TRBJ1-5, with D uncertain. This CDR3 has 15 amino acids. From germline, CDR1 is SNHLY and CDR2 FYNNEI. V shed 3 bases and J shed 5 bases, with 14 bases lying between them. The CDR3 DNA follows: TGTGCCAGCAGTGAGGGCAGCGTGATGTATCAGCCCCAGCATTTT. This sequence encodes CASSEGSVMYQPQHF. Full variable domain (outside the CDR3, taken from reference TRBV2 and TRBJ1-5): EPEVTQTPSHQVTQMGQEVILRCVPISNHLYFYWYRQILGQKVEFLVSFYNNEISEKSEIFDDQFSVERPDGSNFTLKIRSTKLEDSAMYFCASSEGSVMYQPQHFGDGTRLSIL.

V usage is TRBV2 and J usage is TRBJ2-7; D may be TRBD2 (6 bases). Between the trimmed V and J ends, which lost 7 bases and 6 bases, there was a span of 13 bases. Germline V gene lookup returns CDR1 SNHLY and CDR2 FYNNEI. The CDR3 sequence is 12 residues long. The CDR3 reads CASTQMGGEQYF. Written as DNA, the CDR3 is TGTGCCAGCACCCAGATGGGGGGCGAGCAGTACTTC.

The chain employs TRBV7-2 and TRBJ2-3; D unclear. CDR1 and CDR2 (germline): SGHTA, FQGNSA. With 2 bases removed from V and 6 bases from J, the gap between germline ends came to 9 bases. This CDR3 contains 13 residues. CDR3: CASSLFGLDTQYF. The CDR3 region has the DNA TGTGCCAGCAGCTTATTTGGGCTTGATACGCAGTATTTT.

The V and J genes are TRBV10-3 and TRBJ2-3; tentative D call: TRBD1 (6 bases). In germline, CDR1 is ENHRY, CDR2 SYGVKD. V shed 4 bases and J shed 3 bases, with 14 bases lying between them. This CDR3 contains 15 residues. The DNA of the CDR3 is TGTGCCATCAGTGCCCCCGACAGGCTGACAGATACGCAGTATTTT. As protein: CAISAPDRLTDTQYF.

V and J are TRBV2 and TRBJ2-2; 10 bases align to TRBD1. Trimming cost V 8 bases and J 1 base; bases outside gene matches: 10. The CDR3 spans 17 residues. Germline V gene lookup returns CDR1 SNHLY and CDR2 FYNNEI. This CDR3 reads CASEGQGWEGNTGELFF. CDR3 coding DNA: TGTGCCAGCGAGGGACAGGGGTGGGAGGGGAACACCGGGGAGCTGTTTTTT.